A single T cell receptor (beta chain) is shown here with its context. The junction departs from the called germline gene at one end, perhaps through a read error. This record belongs to a study of blood T cells in healthy people across ages. With a J-beta primer mix and a sample-barcoded 5' primer, a second PCR ran 7 to 11 cycles. MiXCR was run by TCRdb on the 5' RACE reads, yielding one entry per CDR3 protein. The profile shows 1.5 million to 2 million distinct CDR3 sequences, around 50% of them singletons. The source material was blood. The TCR was taken from a woman aged 40 to 50 in good health.

This chain's CDR3 is CASSHYSGGARSSHEQYF. Here the CDR3 DNA reads TGTGCCAGCAGCCACTATAGCGGGGGCGCTAGGAGCTCCCACGAGCAGTACTTC. The gene calls are TRBV3-1 and TRBJ2-7, with 9 positions matching TRBD2. The CDR3 is 18 residues long. CDR1 is LGHDT, CDR2 YNNKEL, per germline (reference sequence).